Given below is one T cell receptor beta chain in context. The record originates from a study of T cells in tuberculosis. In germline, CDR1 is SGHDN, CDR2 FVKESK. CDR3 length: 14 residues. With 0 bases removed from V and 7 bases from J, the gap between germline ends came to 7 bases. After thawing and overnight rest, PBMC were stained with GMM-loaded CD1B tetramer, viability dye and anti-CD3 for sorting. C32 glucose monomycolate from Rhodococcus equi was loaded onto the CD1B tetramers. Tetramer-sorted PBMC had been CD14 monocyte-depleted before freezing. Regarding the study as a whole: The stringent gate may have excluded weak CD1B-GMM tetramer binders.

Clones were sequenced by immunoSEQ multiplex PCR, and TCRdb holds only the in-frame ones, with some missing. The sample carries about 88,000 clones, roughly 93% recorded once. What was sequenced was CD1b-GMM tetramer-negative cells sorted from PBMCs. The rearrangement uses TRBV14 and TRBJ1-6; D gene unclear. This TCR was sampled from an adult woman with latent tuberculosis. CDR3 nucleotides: TGTGCCAGCAGCCAAGAAGTCCGGAATTCACCCCTCCACTTT. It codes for CASSQEVRNSPLHF.